Presented here are 27 T cell receptor beta chains from one specimen sequenced in a study of identical twins. TCRdb ran MiXCR on the 5' RACE reads and lists one entry per CDR3 protein. Of 500,000 to 650,000 distinct CDR3 sequences listed, about 20% were seen once; the top ten hold around 0.47%. The sample was also linked to a second study, of yellow fever vaccine responses in identical twins.

The sequenced material came from CD4+ T cells sorted from blood. These receptors came from a woman aged 18 to 35 in good health.

The J gene is TRBJ2-5, the V gene TRBV5-1; the D is unclear. This CDR3 spans 13 amino acids. V was shortened by 4 bases and J by 1 base, with 8 bases between the two germline ends. The germline V gene encodes CDR1 SGHRS and CDR2 YFSETQ. The CDR3 DNA reads TGCGCCAGCAGCACGACAATCCAAGAGACCCAGTACTTC. The encoded protein is CASSTTIQETQYF.

The table lists this clonotype with a few counts. The chain has TRBV28 and TRBJ2-4; 8 positions agree with TRBD1. Germline CDR1 MDHEN, CDR2 SYDVKM. The CDR3 is 19 residues long. J lost 0 bases, V lost 1 base, and 11 bases had no gene match. CDR3 sequence: CASSLSTGVNPKAKNIQYF. The CDR3 DNA follows: TGTGCCAGCAGTTTATCGACAGGGGTTAACCCCAAAGCCAAAAACATTCAGTACTTC.

This clonotype was observed a few times. The V gene is TRBV7-9, the J gene TRBJ1-1; no clear D. Germline V gives CDR1 SEHNR, CDR2 FQNEAQ (reference sequence). This CDR3 contains 14 residues. Trimming cost V 4 bases and J 0 bases, with 9 bases left between them. The CDR3: CASSSQILNTEAFF. The CDR3 DNA reads as TGTGCCAGCAGCTCCCAGATCTTGAACACTGAAGCTTTCTTT. The full variable domain, its missing parts supplied by reference TRBV7-9 and TRBJ1-1, is DTGVSQNPRHKITKRGQNVTFRCDPISEHNRLYWYRQTLGQGPEFLTYFQNEAQLEKSRLLSDRFSAERPKGSFSTLEIQRTEQGDSAMYLCASSSQILNTEAFFGQGTRLTVV.

The chain joins TRBV15 to TRBJ2-1; D is unclear. The CDR3 has 11 residues. V lost 7 bases and J lost 9, with 10 bases in between. Germline CDR1 reads LNHNV; CDR2 reads YYDKDF (reference sequence). Here the CDR3 reads CATNVVGEQFF. The CDR3 DNA follows: TGTGCCACCAATGTGGTAGGTGAGCAGTTCTTC.

The chain uses TRBV6-1 and TRBJ2-2; no clear D. In germline, CDR1 is MNHNS, CDR2 SASEGT. This CDR3 is built from 15 residues. Trimming pared 10 bases from V and 0 bases from J, leaving 15 bases between. The CDR3 DNA reads TGTGCCACGGTGGGGTTCAAGGCGAACACCGGGGAGCTGTTTTTT. This translates into CATVGFKANTGELFF.

This chain joins TRBV5-1 and TRBJ2-1, with TRBD2 identical over 8 bases. This CDR3 region has 15 residues. The J segment lost 7 bases and the V segment lost 3 bases, leaving 9 bases of the junction unmatched. Germline-derived CDR1 and CDR2 are SGHRS and YFSETQ. CDR3 amino acids: CASSSPGTRGNEQFF. The CDR3 DNA sequence: TGCGCCAGCAGCTCGCCGGGGACTAGAGGTAATGAGCAGTTCTTC.

This clonotype occurred a few times. This chain uses TRBV14 with TRBJ2-7; D gene ambiguous. Germline CDR1 and CDR2: SGHDN and FVKESK. Trimming took 4 bases from V and 6 from J, leaving 16 bases between them. CDR3 length equals 14 residues. CDR3 loop: CASSPRAVGIEQYF. The CDR3 DNA is TGTGCCAGCAGCCCCCGGGCGGTTGGGATCGAGCAGTACTTC.

The chain employs TRBV7-9 and TRBJ1-1; 9 bases line up with TRBD1. Germline assignment: CDR1 SEHNR and CDR2 FQNEAQ (reference sequence). J lost 1 base, V lost 5 bases, and 8 bases had no gene match. The CDR3 covers 16 residues. CDR3 DNA: TGTGCCAGCAGCCGCGGGACAGGGAAGGAGAACACTGAAGCTTTCTTT. Protein product: CASSRGTGKENTEAFF.

The chain employs TRBV2 and TRBJ2-2; unclear D gene. The V and J ends lost 10 bases and 0 bases respectively, with 12 bases between them. Germline CDR1 SNHLY, CDR2 FYNNEI. This CDR3 is built from 14 residues. The CDR3 region is CAKQARTNTGELFF. Written as DNA, the CDR3 is TGTGCCAAGCAAGCTAGAACGAACACCGGGGAGCTGTTTTTT.

The rearrangement uses TRBV2 and TRBJ2-5; 7 bases fit TRBD1. This CDR3 is built from 16 residues. J gave up 2 bases and V 5 bases, and 11 bases lay outside the gene matches. The V gene's germline CDR1 is SNHLY and CDR2 FYNNEI. The CDR3 DNA sequence: TGTGCCAGCAGTATAGAGACAGGGACGGGGCAAGAGACCCAGTACTTC. Protein sequence: CASSIETGTGQETQYF.

The CDR3 region is CASSSQLDGEQFF. CDR3 nucleotide sequence: TGTGCCAGCAGCTCACAATTAGACGGTGAGCAGTTCTTC. This chain links TRBV5-4 with TRBJ2-1; D gene ambiguous. This CDR3 is 13 amino acids long. Deletions cut 3 bases from V and 9 bases from J, with 13 bases between. CDR1 and CDR2 from the germline V gene are SGHNT and YYREEE (reference sequence).

This clonotype was seen a few times. The chain has TRBV20-1 and TRBJ2-1, with 10 bases identical to TRBD2. V lost 5 bases to trimming and J lost 8 bases; unmatched junction nucleotides: 9. This CDR3 has 14 residues. Germline loops: CDR1 DFQATT, CDR2 SNEGSKA (reference sequence). CDR3 in amino acids: CSALISGRIDEQFF. The CDR3 DNA reads TGCAGTGCTTTGATTAGCGGGAGGATCGATGAGCAGTTCTTC.

The chain uses TRBV11-2 and TRBJ2-1; TRBD2 matches at 7 bases. V gave up 0 bases and J gave up 10 bases; unmatched junction bases: 15. There are 17 residues in the CDR3. The germline V gene encodes CDR1 SGHAT and CDR2 FQNNGV. CDR3 protein: CASSLDSASGSLLEQFF. The DNA for the CDR3 is TGTGCCAGCAGCTTAGACTCGGCTAGCGGTAGTTTGTTAGAGCAGTTCTTC.

This clonotype was seen a few times. V and J are TRBV9 and TRBJ2-1, with a weak D call TRBD1 (6 bases). This CDR3 region has 14 residues. CDR1 SGDLS and CDR2 YYNGEE come from the germline V gene. The V end lost 4 bases, the J end lost 2 bases, and 10 bases lay between the germline ends. The CDR3 region has the DNA TGTGCCAGCAGCCCAAGGACAGCCTACAATGAGCAGTTCTTC. Protein sequence: CASSPRTAYNEQFF. The entire variable domain, with the rest obtained from reference TRBV9 and TRBJ2-1, is as follows: DSGVTQTPKHLITATGQRVTLRCSPRSGDLSVYWYQQSLDQGLQFLIQYYNGEERAKGNILERFSAQQFPDLHSELNLSSLELGDSALYFCASSPRTAYNEQFFGPGTRLTVL.

This clonotype was seen a few times. The chain uses TRBV2 and TRBJ1-5; no definite D call. The CDR3 spans 13 residues. CDR1 and CDR2 from the germline V gene are SNHLY and FYNNEI. V gave up 1 base and J gave up 4 bases, with 5 bases separating them. The CDR3 DNA reads as TGTGCCAGCAGTGAAGAACAGAATCAGCCCCAGCATTTT. This codes for CASSEEQNQPQHF.

This clonotype turned up a few times. The chain uses TRBV27 and TRBJ2-2; 12 bases align to TRBD2. With 8 bases clipped from V and 5 bases from J, the junction kept 6 bases outside the gene matches. The CDR3 is made up of 15 amino acids. Germline V lookup: CDR1 MNHEY, CDR2 SMNVEV (reference sequence). The CDR3 coding sequence is TGTGCCAGCCGCGGACTAGCGGGGATGACCGGGGAGCTGTTTTTT. Translating it yields CASRGLAGMTGELFF.

This clonotype was detected only a few times. This chain uses TRBV2 with TRBJ2-5, with D possibly matching TRBD2 (6 bases). Germline V gene lookup returns CDR1 SNHLY and CDR2 FYNNEI. This CDR3 is built from 14 residues. V dropped 5 bases and J dropped 4 bases, with 14 bases sitting between them. The CDR3: CASSTQGLSETQYF. The CDR3, as DNA: TGTGCCAGCAGTACCCAGGGACTCTCAGAGACCCAGTACTTC.

The gene calls are TRBV6-1 and TRBJ1-1; 8 bases are shared with TRBD1. Germline lookup yields CDR1 MNHNS and CDR2 SASEGT. The CDR3 loop spans 15 amino acids. The J segment lost 0 bases and the V segment lost 6 bases, leaving 6 bases of the junction unmatched. Here the CDR3 DNA reads TGTGCCAGCAGGACCGGACAGGGATTGAACACTGAAGCTTTCTTT. Translation: CASRTGQGLNTEAFF.

The rearrangement joins TRBV7-6 to TRBJ2-5; D remains ambiguous. V lost 5 bases and J lost 1, with 11 bases in between. This CDR3 has 14 amino acids. CDR1 is SGHVS and CDR2 is FNYEAQ in the germline V gene. Here the CDR3 reads CASSSLAPQETQYF. CDR3 in DNA: TGTGCCAGCAGCAGCTTGGCCCCCCAAGAGACCCAGTACTTC.

V is TRBV7-3 and J is TRBJ2-1; the D gene is possibly TRBD2 (6 bases). Trimming took off 5 bases at V and 2 bases at J, with 13 bases between the two ends. The CDR3 sequence is 15 residues long. The V gene's germline CDR1 is SGHTA and CDR2 FQGTGA. The chain's CDR3 is CASSPESGAYNEQFF. The CDR3 bases are TGTGCCAGCAGCCCGGAGTCGGGGGCCTACAATGAGCAGTTCTTC.

This chain uses TRBV18 with TRBJ2-3; 8 bases match TRBD2. The V and J ends lost 5 bases and 2 bases, in that order; junction bases with no gene match: 6. This CDR3 has 15 residues. Germline lookup yields CDR1 KGHSH and CDR2 LQKENI. The CDR3 loop reads CASSGSGGPTDTQYF. DNA for the CDR3: TGTGCCAGCTCAGGCAGCGGGGGACCCACAGATACGCAGTATTTT.

This clonotype was counted a few times. V gene TRBV11-1 combines with J gene TRBJ2-3, with 12 bases that match TRBD2. J was trimmed by 1 base and V by 3 bases; bases with no gene match: 2. Germline CDR1 SGHAT, CDR2 FQDESV (reference sequence). The CDR3 has 16 amino acids. This CDR3 is CASSFGLAGRTDTQYF. The CDR3 nucleotides read TGTGCCAGCAGCTTCGGACTAGCGGGGCGCACAGATACGCAGTATTTT.

The chain couples TRBV28 to TRBJ2-7; the D gene is possibly TRBD1 (5 bases). The V gene's germline CDR1 is MDHEN and CDR2 SYDVKM. Trimming stripped 6 bases from V and 0 bases from J, with 15 bases between. There are 15 residues in the CDR3. The CDR3 DNA follows: TGTGCCAGCAGCCCGCCCACAGGCTTCTCCTACGAGCAGTACGTC. As protein: CASSPPTGFSYEQYV.

The CDR3 DNA is TGTGCCAGCAGCTCAAATCCTAGCAGCCAGTACAATGAGCAGTTCTTC. This translates into CASSSNPSSQYNEQFF. The chain is built from TRBV7-3 and TRBJ2-1; possible D gene TRBD2, 5 bases. The CDR3 consists of 16 residues. Germline V gives CDR1 SGHTA, CDR2 FQGTGA. With 4 bases removed from V and 4 bases from J, the gap between germline ends came to 17 bases.

In this sample, this clonotype turned up a few times. The J gene is TRBJ2-1, the V gene TRBV5-1, with 10 bases that match TRBD1. CDR3 length equals 16 residues. CDR1 and CDR2 (germline): SGHRS, YFSETQ. The V gene end was trimmed by 4 bases and the J gene end by 2 bases; junction bases not matched to a gene: 6. The CDR3 nucleotides read TGCGCCAGCAGCGGGGGCGGGACAGGGGCCTACAATGAGCAGTTCTTC. This encodes CASSGGGTGAYNEQFF.

This clonotype was seen once. The chain combines TRBV5-1 with TRBJ2-7, with 7 bases fitting TRBD2. Germline lookup yields CDR1 SGHRS and CDR2 YFSETQ. The CDR3 loop spans 13 amino acids. V lost 5 bases, J lost 2 bases, and 4 bases stayed unmatched. CDR3 nucleotide sequence: TGCGCCAGCAGTGGGACTACCCCCTACGAGCAGTACTTC. This codes for CASSGTTPYEQYF.

The genes are TRBV5-1 and TRBJ2-7, with TRBD1 identical over 9 bases. The CDR3 spans 16 residues. Germline assignment: CDR1 SGHRS and CDR2 YFSETQ. The trim removed 6 bases at V and 2 bases at J, leaving 12 bases unmatched. The CDR3 loop is CASTHNRQGEPYEQYF. CDR3 DNA sequence: TGCGCCAGCACCCATAATAGACAGGGGGAGCCCTACGAGCAGTACTTC.